The sequence of this TCR beta chain was determined in a study of tumor and adjacent non-tumor tissue in lung cancer. Germline values: CDR1 SGHNT, CDR2 YYREEE (reference sequence). This CDR3 contains 15 residues. V lost 6 bases and J 0 bases, leaving 15 bases between the germline ends. Three rounds of nested PCR, following a modified ARM-PCR protocol, produced the TCRbeta library. TCRdb recomputed calls from the multiplex PCR reads with MiXCR, one row per CDR3 protein. The repertoire holds 200,000 to 250,000 distinct CDR3 sequences, with roughly 70% as singletons. RNA was extracted from bulk tissue without any cell sorting.

The chain employs TRBV5-4 and TRBJ1-1; maybe TRBD1 (6 bases). This TCR came from a man in his 60s with non-small cell lung cancer. What was sequenced was lung tumor tissue. The chain's CDR3 is CASNFGGLMNTEAFF. The CDR3 nucleotides are TGTGCCAGCAACTTCGGGGGGCTGATGAACACTGAAGCTTTCTTT.